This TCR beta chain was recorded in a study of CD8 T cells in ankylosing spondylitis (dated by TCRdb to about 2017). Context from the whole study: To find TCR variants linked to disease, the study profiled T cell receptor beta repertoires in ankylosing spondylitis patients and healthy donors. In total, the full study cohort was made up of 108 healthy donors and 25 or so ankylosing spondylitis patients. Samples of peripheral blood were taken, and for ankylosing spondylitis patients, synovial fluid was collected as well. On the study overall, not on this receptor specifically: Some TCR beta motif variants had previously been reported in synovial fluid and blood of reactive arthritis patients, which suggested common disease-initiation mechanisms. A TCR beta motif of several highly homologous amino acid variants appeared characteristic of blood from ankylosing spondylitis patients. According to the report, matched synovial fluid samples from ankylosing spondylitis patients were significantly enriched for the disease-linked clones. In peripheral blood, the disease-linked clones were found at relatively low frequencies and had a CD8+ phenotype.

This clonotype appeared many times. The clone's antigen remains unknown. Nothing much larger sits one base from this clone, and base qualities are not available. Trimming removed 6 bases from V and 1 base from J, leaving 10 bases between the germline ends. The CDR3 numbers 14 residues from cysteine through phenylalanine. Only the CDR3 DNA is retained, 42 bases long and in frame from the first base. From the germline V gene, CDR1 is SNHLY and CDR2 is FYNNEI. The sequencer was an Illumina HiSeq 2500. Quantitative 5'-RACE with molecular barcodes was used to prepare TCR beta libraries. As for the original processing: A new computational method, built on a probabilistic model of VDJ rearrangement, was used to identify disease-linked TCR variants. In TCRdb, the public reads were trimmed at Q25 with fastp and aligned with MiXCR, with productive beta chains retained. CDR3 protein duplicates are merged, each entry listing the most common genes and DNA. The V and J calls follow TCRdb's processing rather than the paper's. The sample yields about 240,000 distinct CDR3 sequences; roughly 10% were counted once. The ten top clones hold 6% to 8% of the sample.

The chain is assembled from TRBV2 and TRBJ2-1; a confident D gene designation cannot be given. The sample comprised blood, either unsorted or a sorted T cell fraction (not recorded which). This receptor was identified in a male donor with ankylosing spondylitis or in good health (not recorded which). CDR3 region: CASRPESSYNEQFF. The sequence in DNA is TGTGCCAGCAGGCCAGAGAGTTCCTACAATGAGCAGTTCTTC. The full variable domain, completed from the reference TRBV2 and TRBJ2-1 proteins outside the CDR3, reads EPEVTQTPSHQVTQMGQEVILRCVPISNHLYFYWYRQILGQKVEFLVSFYNNEISEKSEIFDDQFSVERPDGSNFTLKIRSTKLEDSAMYFCASRPESSYNEQFFGPGTRLTVL.